A single sample gave rise to the 20 T cell receptor beta chains below, sequenced in a study of T cells in Graves' hyperthyroidism and ophthalmopathy. TCR beta CDR3 regions were amplified from RNA. RT-PCR in the first round (using the HTBI primer set) targeted the TCR CDR3. TCRdb redid the calling of the multiplex PCR reads with MiXCR, one entry per CDR3 protein. This repertoire shows hundreds of thousands of distinct CDR3 sequences, 14% found once; its top ten account for roughly 10%. Sequenced input: blood. These receptors all stem from a woman aged 18-29 years with Graves' hyperthyroidism.

The chain carries TRBV11-3 and TRBJ2-1, with 10 positions matching TRBD2. V shed 1 base, J shed 5 bases, and the junction held 2 bases outside the gene matches. This CDR3 contains 15 residues. The germline CDR1 and CDR2 sequences are SGHNT and YENEEA. The chain's CDR3 is CASSLAGTSDNEQFF. The CDR3 region has the DNA TGTGCCAGCAGCTTAGCCGGGACTAGCGACAATGAGCAGTTCTTC.

This clonotype has only one observation. The chain employs TRBV6-1 and TRBJ1-3; the D gene is possibly TRBD1 (5 bases). Trimming cost V 11 bases and J 8 bases, with 10 bases left between them. Per germline, CDR1 MNHNS and CDR2 SASEGT. There are 10 residues in the CDR3. The CDR3 protein is CAGLGDTIYF. DNA for the CDR3: TGTGCCGGCTTGGGGGACACCATATATTTT.

V usage is TRBV30 and J usage is TRBJ1-1; D may be TRBD1 (5 bases). There are 13 residues in the CDR3. Germline lookup yields CDR1 GTSNPN and CDR2 SVGIG (reference sequence). The CDR3 sequence is CLTGGRGDTEAFF. The CDR3 DNA is TGTTTAACCGGGGGGAGGGGTGACACTGAAGCTTTCTTT.

This clonotype was seen ten or more times. The gene calls are TRBV7-9 and TRBJ2-7, with 7 bases matching TRBD2. The J segment lost 4 bases and the V segment lost 4 bases, leaving 7 bases of the junction unmatched. The CDR3 totals 14 residues. Germline-derived CDR1 and CDR2 are SEHNR and FQNEAQ (reference sequence). The CDR3: CASSSKTSPYEQYF. CDR3 DNA: TGTGCCAGCAGCTCGAAGACTAGCCCATACGAGCAGTACTTC.

At least ten counts were recorded for this clonotype. A read error may produce the germline difference seen at one junction end. V usage is TRBV27 and J usage is TRBJ2-7, with D uncertain. The CDR3 is made up of 13 amino acids. Germline V gene lookup returns CDR1 MNHEY and CDR2 SMNVEV (reference sequence). DNA for the CDR3: TGTGCCAGCAGCTTATCACCGACCTACGAGCAGTACTTC. Translated, it gives CASSLSPTYEQYF.

This clonotype was seen only a few times. The chain is built from TRBV19 and TRBJ1-5; TRBD1 might be the D (6 bases). Germline CDR1 LNHDA, CDR2 SQIVND (reference sequence). The CDR3 covers 15 residues. V was clipped by 6 bases and J by 4 bases, with 16 bases between them. In nucleotides, the CDR3 is TGTGCCAGTAGCCGACAGGTCCCGGGTAATCAGCCCCAGCATTTT. Protein sequence: CASSRQVPGNQPQHF.

At least ten counts were recorded for this clonotype. The CDR3 DNA sequence: TGTGCCAGCAGATCTTGGACAGGCGGGAATTCTGGAAACACCATATATTTT. Translated, it gives CASRSWTGGNSGNTIYF. The chain carries TRBV28 and TRBJ1-3, with 7 bases fitting TRBD1. The CDR3 totals 17 residues. The germline V gene encodes CDR1 MDHEN and CDR2 SYDVKM. V dropped 6 bases and J dropped 1; count of bases not matched to a gene: 12.

This rearrangement joins TRBV20-1 to TRBJ2-3, with TRBD2 matching 10 bases. In germline, CDR1 is DFQATT, CDR2 SNEGSKA (reference sequence). With V trimmed by 0 bases and J by 6 bases, 15 bases remained unmatched. CDR3 length: 18 residues. CDR3 protein: CSARDQENLAGAFDTQYF. In nucleotides, the CDR3 is TGCAGTGCTAGAGACCAAGAGAACCTAGCGGGAGCTTTCGATACGCAGTATTTT.

This clonotype came up many times. The chain joins TRBV3-1 to TRBJ2-1; 7 positions agree with TRBD1. The CDR3 totals 16 residues. Trimming cost V 4 bases and J 4 bases; bases outside gene matches: 10. CDR1 is LGHDT and CDR2 is YNNKEL in the germline V gene (reference sequence). CDR3 residues: CASSLLGHRGYNEQFF. CDR3 DNA: TGTGCCAGCAGCCTTTTGGGACACAGGGGTTACAATGAGCAGTTCTTC.

This clonotype came up a few times. The genes are TRBV28 and TRBJ2-1, with 8 bases matching TRBD2. The CDR3 is 14 amino acids. V shed 6 bases and J 8 bases; nucleotides not matched to a gene: 9. Looked up from germline, CDR1 is MDHEN and CDR2 is SYDVKM. CDR3 protein: CASRPGGRRYEQFF. The DNA of the CDR3 is TGTGCCAGCAGACCTGGCGGGAGGAGGTATGAGCAGTTCTTC.

Many counts were recorded for this clonotype. The rearrangement joins TRBV28 to TRBJ1-2; 10 bases agree with TRBD1. CDR1 MDHEN and CDR2 SYDVKM come from the germline V gene. The CDR3 has 17 amino acids. J lost 1 base, V lost 1 base, and 6 bases had no gene match. The CDR3 DNA is TGTGCCAGCAGTTTATTAGGGACAGGGGACCTTAACTATGGCTACACCTTC. Encoded protein: CASSLLGTGDLNYGYTF.

Only a few counts were recorded for this clonotype. V is TRBV6-1 and J is TRBJ2-1; no reliable D call. Trimming shortened V by 7 bases and J by 0 bases, and 13 bases separated the two germline ends. The CDR3 is 15 amino acids. The germline V gene has CDR1 MNHNS and CDR2 SASEGT. The CDR3 nucleotides are TGTGCCAGCAATGTGTGGAGTAGCTCCTACAATGAGCAGTTCTTC. Translated, it gives CASNVWSSSYNEQFF.

Ten or more counts support this clonotype. V gene TRBV11-3 combines with J gene TRBJ1-2, with D hard to call. The germline gives CDR1 SGHNT, CDR2 YENEEA. Trimming took 3 bases from V and 6 from J, leaving 11 bases between them. The length of the CDR3 is 13 residues. Here the CDR3 DNA reads TGTGCCAGCAGCTTTTTGAAGGGTGATGGCTACACCTTC. Translating gives CASSFLKGDGYTF.

This clonotype has a count of ten or more. The CDR3 here is CSASRGTGTDTQYF. CDR3 DNA sequence: TGCAGCGCTTCCAGGGGAACGGGCACAGATACGCAGTATTTT. The V gene is TRBV29-1, the J gene TRBJ2-3, with D perhaps TRBD1 (6 bases). The germline V and J ends were trimmed by 7 bases and 1 base, with 15 bases remaining between them. The CDR3 contains 14 residues. Germline CDR1 is SQVTM and CDR2 is ANQGSEA.

In its sample, this clonotype was seen many times. The chain has TRBV10-3 and TRBJ2-5, with 8 bases aligning to TRBD1. This CDR3 contains 13 residues. Germline V gene sequence: CDR1 ENHRY, CDR2 SYGVKD. The V and J ends lost 10 bases and 5 bases, in that order; junction bases with no gene match: 9. The CDR3 is CASADRVWETQYF. CDR3 bases: TGTGCCAGCGCGGACAGGGTCTGGGAGACCCAGTACTTC.

This clonotype was picked up a small number of times. V is TRBV6-4 and J is TRBJ2-1; D is ambiguous. V dropped 0 bases and J dropped 6 bases, with 9 bases sitting between them. Per the germline V gene, CDR1 is MRHNA and CDR2 is SNTAGT. The CDR3 length is 14 residues. In nucleotides, the CDR3 is TGTGCCAGCAGTGACTCTGTTCCCCCCAATGAGCAGTTCTTC. Residues: CASSDSVPPNEQFF.

This clonotype came up many times. This chain uses TRBV11-1 with TRBJ2-1, with a possible D match to TRBD2 (6 bases). Germline CDR1 reads SGHAT; CDR2 reads FQDESV (reference sequence). This CDR3 has 16 amino acids. V gave up 3 bases and J gave up 5 bases, with 17 bases separating them. The CDR3 spells CASSLEAGRQDNEQFF. The CDR3 nucleotides read TGTGCCAGCAGCTTGGAAGCGGGCCGTCAGGACAATGAGCAGTTCTTC. Full variable domain (missing parts from reference TRBV11-1 and TRBJ2-1): EAEVAQSPRYKITEKSQAVAFWCDPISGHATLYWYRQILGQGPELLVQFQDESVVDDSQLPKDRFSAERLKGVDSTLKIQPAELGDSAMYLCASSLEAGRQDNEQFFGPGTRLTVL.

This sequence joins TRBV14 and TRBJ2-1; no firm D call. Deletions cut 5 bases from V and 5 bases from J, with 13 bases between. This CDR3 comprises 14 residues. In germline, CDR1 is SGHDN, CDR2 FVKESK. The CDR3 DNA reads TGTGCCAGCAGCACACGAATTTCCGACAATGAGCAGTTCTTC. As protein: CASSTRISDNEQFF.

The chain recombines TRBV29-1 with TRBJ2-6; D is undetermined. Trimming left V 1 base short and J 2 bases short, with 9 bases between. The CDR3 has 15 amino acids. Germline CDR1 reads SQVTM; CDR2 reads ANQGSEA. The chain's CDR3 is CSVEVYGAGANVLTF. CDR3 DNA sequence: TGCAGCGTTGAAGTATACGGCGCTGGGGCCAACGTCCTGACTTTC.

This clonotype was seen a few times. At one end, the junction sequence differs from germline, possibly due to a read error. V is TRBV28 and J is TRBJ2-2; 9 positions agree with TRBD1. The CDR3 runs to 19 residues. Germline-derived CDR1 and CDR2 are MDHEN and SYDVKM. DNA of the CDR3: TGTGCCAGCAGTTCGGACCCCCTTTACGGGACAGGGTTCCCCGGGGAGCTGTGTTTT. Translating gives CASSSDPLYGTGFPGELCF.